One TCR beta chain is described in this entry. The sample is drawn from a study of identifying expanded T cells in peripheral blood. Here immunoSEQ multiplex PCR was the method, and the copy in TCRdb shows in-frame clones only, minus some. The sample lists around 99,000 clones; about 88% were seen once. Germline-derived CDR1 and CDR2 are LNHDA and SQIVND (reference sequence). This CDR3 has 13 amino acids. The germline V and J ends were trimmed by 5 bases and 4 bases, with 9 bases remaining between them. The sequencing input was blood. This receptor was identified in a person aged 18 to 75 in good health. The chain uses TRBV19 and TRBJ1-3, with D hard to call. CDR3 sequence: CASSSDHGNTIYF. The CDR3 coding sequence is TGTGCCAGTAGTTCTGATCACGGAAACACCATATATTTT.